The following is a TCR beta chain sequence with its context. The antigen is unknown. A much larger clone is a single base away; this may be a read error. The sample belongs to a study of early T cells in non-severe SARS-CoV-2 infection. Study overall: It was bulk RNA from unsorted whole blood that was sequenced, and the chains were unpaired. Study-wide points: VDJdb-based annotation leaned toward anti-spike CD8 responses and missed private and CD4 specificities.

Per the germline V gene, CDR1 is MNHEY and CDR2 is SVGEGT. The CDR3 totals 10 residues. Individual cDNA molecules were tagged with unique molecular identifiers, the study reported. TCRdb passed the 5' RACE reads through MiXCR, listing each CDR3 protein once. The table includes about 27,000 distinct CDR3 sequences, 5.1% detected once. Sequencing used whole blood. The clonotype was recovered from an adult who was a healthcare worker with PCR-confirmed SARS-CoV-2 infection or an uninfected control (not recorded which). This chain connects TRBV6-2 or TRBV6-3 to TRBJ1-2; D unclear. CDR3 nucleotides: TGTGCCAACAGTGACTATGGCTACACCTTC. Amino acids: CANSDYGYTF.